This T cell receptor beta chain was observed in a study of blood T cell repertoires in COVID-19. Whole-study context: COVID-19 samples collected from the United States, Italy and Spain covered acute and convalescent phases. Nucleic acid was either cDNA or gDNA, and it came from T cells, B-cell-depleted T cells, or PBMCs.

Patients in Seattle were enrolled during active infection, then followed longitudinally. Only in-frame clones appear in the TCRdb table, and some are missing; sequencing was by immunoSEQ multiplex PCR. The data hold approximately 170,000 clones, with just under 85% observed a single time. The germline V gene has CDR1 MNHEY and CDR2 SMNVEV (reference sequence). This CDR3 has 14 residues. The trim removed 6 bases at V and 5 bases at J, leaving 8 bases unmatched. This TCR derives from a woman at least 80 years old with COVID-19, enrolled during active disease. This rearrangement joins TRBV27 to TRBJ2-3; TRBD2 matches at 7 bases. The sequencing sample was made of peripheral blood. CDR3 region: CASRERGGIDTQYF. DNA of the CDR3: TGTGCCAGCAGGGAACGGGGAGGGATAGATACGCAGTATTTT.